A selection of T cell receptor beta chains follows, all from one sample in a study of OX40 agonist ivuxolimab in advanced cancers. Sequenced by immunoSEQ multiplex PCR; TCRdb stores in-frame clones only, minus some. The table records over 70,000 clones, about 87% of them present only once. This specimen was CD4+ or CD8+ T cells sorted from blood, taken in a trial of the OX40 agonist ivuxolimab. The receptor source for this set is an adult with an advanced solid tumor such as melanoma, head and neck, liver or kidney cancer. CDR3s include the opening cysteine and the closing phenylalanine or tryptophan. Each record gives: clone size, V gene, CDR3 protein. Size is omitted from some rows. Given values are once, few, many or a class for expanded clones.

size: .
V: TRBV6-1
CDR3: CASKGVETQYF

size: .
V: TRBV4-1
CDR3: CASSQSSRGLAAQETQYF

size: .
V: TRBV9
CDR3: CASSAAGSGNTIYF

size: .
V: TRBV18
CDR3: CASSPTGNPYEQYF

size: once
V: TRBV19
CDR3: CASSFTTGGETQYF

size: .
V: TRBV30
CDR3: CASRSEANYGYTF

size: .
V: TRBV7-9
CDR3: CASSIDRDYYGYTF

size: .
V: TRBV6-1
CDR3: CASSEAPGEKLFF

size: .
V: TRBV30
CDR3: CAWSVPGGGVLTF

size: .
V: TRBV5-4
CDR3: CASSLAAAKMDTQYF

size: .
V: TRBV9
CDR3: CASSVAVSGENTQYF

size: once
V: TRBV13
CDR3: CASSKKQARGGNTIYF

size: .
V: TRBV5-1
CDR3: CASSLALSGGSNEQYF

size: .
V: TRBV19
CDR3: CASSISGIPGELFF

size: once
V: TRBV5-5
CDR3: CASSLGPQNYEQYF

size: .
V: TRBV18
CDR3: CASQQAVGGSLRYGYTF

size: .
V: TRBV18
CDR3: CASSPLWARETQYF

size: .
V: TRBV9
CDR3: CASSVGLGQETQYF

size: .
V: TRBV5-4
CDR3: CASSFDRGALDKNIQYF

size: .
V: TRBV2
CDR3: CAGSGDQGRGYTF

size: .
V: TRBV19
CDR3: CASSIGDRLNQPQHF

size: once
V: TRBV11-2
CDR3: CASSSSGRGEQFF

size: .
V: TRBV10-3
CDR3: CATKHSLGSGSFNEQFF

size: .
V: TRBV5-1
CDR3: CASSPLGTDEQYF

size: .
V: TRBV11-3
CDR3: CASSYFSGTDASYEQYF

size: once
V: TRBV6-5
CDR3: CASSPQGANYGYTF

size: .
V: TRBV5-1
CDR3: CASSLFPTNQETQYF

size: once
V: TRBV4-2
CDR3: CASSDSALLAKNIQYF

size: .
V: TRBV4-1
CDR3: CASSLQANTGELFF

size: .
V: TRBV9
CDR3: CASSVAPGTSYEQFF

size: .
V: TRBV27
CDR3: CASSSGLAALEQYF

size: .
V: TRBV11-2
CDR3: CASSLDVDGRAYNEQFF

size: .
V: TRBV4-1
CDR3: CASSQGPGETQYF

size: .
V: TRBV28
CDR3: CASCLAGVSYEQYF

size: .
V: TRBV29-1
CDR3: CSVAPISGRESTDTQYF

size: .
V: TRBV2
CDR3: CASVGSFGSGKAPSTDTQYF

size: .
V: TRBV6-5
CDR3: CASSEETQYF

size: .
V: TRBV28
CDR3: CASSEPGTGISQPQHF

size: once
V: TRBV5-1
CDR3: CASKRGVQGASEQYF

size: .
V: TRBV30
CDR3: CAWSGRGRGYTF

size: .
V: TRBV5-5
CDR3: CASSLSPSAGGANVLTF

size: .
V: TRBV28
CDR3: CATRKGGYQETQYF

size: .
V: TRBV28
CDR3: CASLPGGGHGYTF

size: .
V: TRBV28
CDR3: CASSYSGTGSTKNIQYF

size: .
V: TRBV19
CDR3: CASSIGLAATNEQFF

size: .
V: TRBV30
CDR3: CAWSPLDRGPHTDTQYF

size: .
V: TRBV29-1
CDR3: CSVDRLTYNEQFF

size: .
V: TRBV10-3
CDR3: CAISEIQGSEKLFF

size: .
V: TRBV7-3
CDR3: CASSPLVGPGELFF

size: .
V: TRBV5-1
CDR3: CASSPMTSGRYNEQFF

size: .
V: TRBV7-8
CDR3: CASSADRVGGELFF

size: .
V: TRBV6-6
CDR3: CASSLRLAYNEQFF

size: .
V: TRBV19
CDR3: CASSPGGAAYEQYF

size: .
V: TRBV6-5
CDR3: CASSWSDPAQGDTQYF

size: .
V: TRBV5-1
CDR3: CASSLELSLAGVTGELFF